The rows below give T cell receptor beta chains drawn from one sample of a study of shared clonotypes between healthy human individuals. TCRdb keeps only in-frame clones here, not all; method: immunoSEQ multiplex PCR. In the table there are some 2,400,000 clones, about 94% of which are singletons. The source material was naive CD4+ T cells sorted from blood. Receptor source: a man between 18 and 35 years old in good health. Both conserved end residues are part of each CDR3. Fields, in order: J gene, D gene, V gene, clone size, CDR3 protein, CDR3 DNA. D genes are given only for firm matches. Only some rows state a clone size, as once, few, many or a class for expanded clones.

J gene: TRBJ2-3
D gene: .
V gene: TRBV14
clone size: .
CDR3 protein: CASSPGGPGTDTQYF
CDR3 DNA: TGTGCCAGCAGCCCCGGGGGGCCGGGCACAGATACGCAGTATTTT

J gene: TRBJ1-6
D gene: .
V gene: TRBV18
clone size: .
CDR3 protein: CASSRTENYNSPLHF
CDR3 DNA: TGTGCCAGCTCGAGGACAGAAAACTATAATTCACCCCTCCACTTT

J gene: TRBJ2-1
D gene: TRBD2
V gene: TRBV6-4
clone size: .
CDR3 protein: CASSDGLAGYNEQFF
CDR3 DNA: TGTGCCAGCAGTGACGGCCTAGCGGGTTACAATGAGCAGTTCTTC

J gene: TRBJ1-5
D gene: TRBD1
V gene: TRBV30
clone size: .
CDR3 protein: CAWSTGGRQPQHF
CDR3 DNA: TGTGCCTGGAGTACAGGGGGCAGACAGCCCCAGCATTTT

J gene: TRBJ1-4
D gene: TRBD1
V gene: TRBV14
clone size: .
CDR3 protein: CASSQVTGGEKLFF
CDR3 DNA: TGTGCCAGCAGCCAAGTGACAGGGGGTGAAAAACTGTTTTTT

J gene: TRBJ1-5
D gene: TRBD1
V gene: TRBV2
clone size: .
CDR3 protein: CASSYNRQGFNQPQHF
CDR3 DNA: TGTGCCAGCAGTTATAACAGACAGGGATTTAATCAGCCCCAGCATTTT

J gene: TRBJ2-7
D gene: TRBD2
V gene: TRBV2
clone size: .
CDR3 protein: CASSGLAKNEQYF
CDR3 DNA: TGTGCCAGCAGCGGACTAGCAAAGAACGAGCAGTACTTC

J gene: TRBJ1-2
D gene: .
V gene: TRBV7-2
clone size: .
CDR3 protein: CASSFTGYGYTF
CDR3 DNA: TGTGCCAGCAGCTTTACAGGCTATGGCTACACCTTC

J gene: TRBJ2-2
D gene: TRBD2
V gene: TRBV11-2
clone size: .
CDR3 protein: CASSFSGSLAGELFF
CDR3 DNA: TGTGCCAGCAGCTTCAGCGGGAGTTTGGCCGGGGAGCTGTTTTTT

J gene: TRBJ2-2
D gene: TRBD1
V gene: TRBV10-2
clone size: .
CDR3 protein: CASSEPGTGNTGELFF
CDR3 DNA: TGCGCCAGCAGTGAACCCGGGACAGGGAACACCGGGGAGCTGTTTTTT

J gene: TRBJ2-7
D gene: TRBD2
V gene: TRBV6-1
clone size: .
CDR3 protein: CASDERESYEQYF
CDR3 DNA: TGTGCCAGCGATGAGCGGGAGTCCTACGAGCAGTACTTC

J gene: TRBJ1-2
D gene: TRBD1
V gene: TRBV2
clone size: .
CDR3 protein: CASSREQQGGYGYTF
CDR3 DNA: TGTGCCAGCAGCCGCGAACAACAGGGGGGCTATGGCTACACCTTC

J gene: TRBJ2-2
D gene: TRBD1
V gene: TRBV7-2
clone size: .
CDR3 protein: CASSETGALLNTGELFF
CDR3 DNA: TGTGCCAGCAGCGAGACAGGGGCCCTTTTAAACACCGGGGAGCTGTTTTTT

J gene: TRBJ2-5
D gene: TRBD2
V gene: TRBV7-9
clone size: once
CDR3 protein: CASSLVRAGEETQYF
CDR3 DNA: TGTGCCAGCAGCTTAGTCCGCGCGGGAGAAGAGACCCAGTACTTC

J gene: TRBJ2-5
D gene: .
V gene: TRBV9
clone size: .
CDR3 protein: CASSFSGRYQETQYF
CDR3 DNA: TGTGCCAGCAGCTTCAGCGGAAGGTACCAAGAGACCCAGTACTTC

J gene: TRBJ2-1
D gene: .
V gene: TRBV18
clone size: .
CDR3 protein: CASSPRTIDEQFF
CDR3 DNA: TGTGCCAGCTCACCACGGACTATTGATGAGCAGTTCTTC

J gene: TRBJ1-2
D gene: .
V gene: TRBV5-6
clone size: .
CDR3 protein: CASSLRGSLGGYTF
CDR3 DNA: TGTGCCAGCAGCTTGAGGGGCTCATTGGGGGGCTACACCTTC

J gene: TRBJ1-2
D gene: TRBD1
V gene: TRBV7-9
clone size: .
CDR3 protein: CASSAQGASNYGYTF
CDR3 DNA: TGTGCCAGCAGCGCCCAGGGGGCGTCTAACTATGGCTACACCTTC

J gene: TRBJ1-1
D gene: TRBD1
V gene: TRBV6-5
clone size: .
CDR3 protein: CASSRQGGTEAFF
CDR3 DNA: TGTGCCAGCAGCCGACAGGGTGGGACTGAAGCTTTCTTT

J gene: TRBJ2-5
D gene: TRBD1
V gene: TRBV18
clone size: .
CDR3 protein: CASSTGEETQYF
CDR3 DNA: TGTGCCAGCTCTACAGGGGAAGAGACCCAGTACTTC

J gene: TRBJ1-1
D gene: TRBD1
V gene: TRBV10-3
clone size: .
CDR3 protein: CATTLGQGKAFF
CDR3 DNA: TGTGCCACCACACTGGGACAGGGGAAAGCTTTCTTT

J gene: TRBJ1-1
D gene: .
V gene: TRBV18
clone size: .
CDR3 protein: CASSPRRGSNTEAFF
CDR3 DNA: TGTGCCAGCTCACCGCGAAGAGGGTCGAACACTGAAGCTTTCTTT

J gene: TRBJ2-3
D gene: TRBD2
V gene: TRBV10-3
clone size: .
CDR3 protein: CAISGLAGGSADTQYF
CDR3 DNA: TGTGCCATCAGTGGATTAGCGGGGGGCTCGGCAGATACGCAGTATTTT

J gene: TRBJ2-7
D gene: .
V gene: TRBV2
clone size: .
CDR3 protein: CASTPQRGLYEQYF
CDR3 DNA: TGTGCCAGCACCCCCCAGAGGGGCCTCTACGAGCAGTACTTC

J gene: TRBJ2-7
D gene: .
V gene: TRBV4-3
clone size: .
CDR3 protein: CASSQDRGTYEQYF
CDR3 DNA: TGCGCCAGCAGCCAAGATAGGGGGACCTACGAGCAGTACTTC

J gene: TRBJ1-2
D gene: .
V gene: TRBV5-6
clone size: .
CDR3 protein: CASSLVAQAHNYGYTF
CDR3 DNA: TGTGCCAGCAGCTTGGTGGCACAGGCGCATAACTATGGCTACACCTTC

J gene: TRBJ2-1
D gene: TRBD2
V gene: TRBV11-2
clone size: .
CDR3 protein: CASSRTTSGNNEQFF
CDR3 DNA: TGTGCCAGCAGCCGTACGACTAGCGGGAACAATGAGCAGTTCTTC

J gene: TRBJ1-1
D gene: .
V gene: TRBV9
clone size: .
CDR3 protein: CASSGASGSGTEAFF
CDR3 DNA: TGTGCCAGCAGCGGAGCTAGTGGGTCGGGGACTGAAGCTTTCTTT

J gene: TRBJ1-6
D gene: .
V gene: TRBV6-1
clone size: once
CDR3 protein: CASRMAGNNSPLHF
CDR3 DNA: TGTGCCAGCCGGATGGCAGGAAATAATTCACCCCTCCACTTT

J gene: TRBJ1-2
D gene: .
V gene: TRBV6-5
clone size: .
CDR3 protein: CASSYSSGVDGYTF
CDR3 DNA: TGTGCCAGCAGTTACTCGTCGGGAGTGGATGGCTACACCTTC

J gene: TRBJ2-1
D gene: TRBD2
V gene: TRBV30
clone size: .
CDR3 protein: CAWSTWTSGNYNEQFF
CDR3 DNA: TGTGCCTGGAGTACCTGGACTAGCGGGAACTACAATGAGCAGTTCTTC

J gene: TRBJ1-1
D gene: TRBD1
V gene: TRBV6-1
clone size: once
CDR3 protein: CASSRTGGTEAFF
CDR3 DNA: TGTGCCAGCAGTCGGACAGGGGGCACTGAAGCTTTCTTT

J gene: TRBJ2-1
D gene: TRBD2
V gene: TRBV15
clone size: .
CDR3 protein: CATSRGLSGQFF
CDR3 DNA: TGTGCCACCAGCAGGGGACTATCAGGGCAGTTCTTC

J gene: TRBJ1-4
D gene: TRBD1
V gene: TRBV2
clone size: .
CDR3 protein: CASTRWDREKLFF
CDR3 DNA: TGTGCCAGCACGAGATGGGACAGGGAAAAACTGTTTTTT

J gene: TRBJ1-3
D gene: .
V gene: TRBV4-1
clone size: .
CDR3 protein: CASSQDSASFITGNTIYF
CDR3 DNA: TGCGCCAGCAGCCAAGATAGCGCCTCCTTCATCACTGGAAACACCATATATTTT

J gene: TRBJ1-6
D gene: .
V gene: TRBV7-9
clone size: .
CDR3 protein: CASSLSTGSPLHF
CDR3 DNA: TGTGCCAGCAGCTTATCGACGGGTTCACCCCTCCACTTT

J gene: TRBJ2-7
D gene: .
V gene: TRBV7-2
clone size: .
CDR3 protein: CASSLGGRTSYEQYF
CDR3 DNA: TGTGCCAGCAGCCTCGGCGGACGGACCTCCTACGAGCAGTACTTC

J gene: TRBJ1-4
D gene: TRBD1
V gene: TRBV19
clone size: .
CDR3 protein: CASLRTGGNEKLFF
CDR3 DNA: TGTGCCAGTCTCCGGACAGGGGGCAATGAAAAACTGTTTTTT

J gene: TRBJ1-6
D gene: .
V gene: TRBV6-5
clone size: once
CDR3 protein: CASGRSPLHF
CDR3 DNA: TGTGCCAGCGGAAGGTCACCCCTCCACTTT

J gene: TRBJ2-3
D gene: .
V gene: TRBV19
clone size: .
CDR3 protein: CASSIGLGDTQYF
CDR3 DNA: TGTGCCAGTAGTATAGGTTTGGGAGATACGCAGTATTTT